One sample yielded the 4 T cell receptor beta chains listed below, sequenced in a study of CD8+ T cells in alopecia areata. Treatment: oral pan-JAK inhibitor, 5-10 mg twice daily. As the sequencing template, cDNA was produced by extracting RNA and reverse transcribing it. Some clones are missing from TCRdb's copy, which holds only in-frame ones; the method was immunoSEQ multiplex PCR. Found here are over 85,000 clones, about two thirds of them singletons; the top ten hold approximately 15%. The sequencing here drew on CD8+ T cells sorted from blood, taken at week 44, from a patient treated with tofacitinib. All receptors derive from a human donor with alopecia areata.

Only a few counts were recorded for this clone. V gene TRBV15 combines with J gene TRBJ2-6; possibly TRBD1 for D (6 bases). CDR3 length: 17 amino acids. The germline V gene has CDR1 LNHNV and CDR2 YYDKDF (reference sequence). The V gene lost 5 bases and the J gene lost 1 base, with 15 bases spanning the gap. This CDR3 is CATSDRSLTSGANVLTF. CDR3 coding DNA: TGTGCCACCAGCGACAGGTCCCTGACATCTGGGGCCAACGTCCTGACTTTC. Drawing the rest from reference TRBV15 and TRBJ2-6, the complete variable domain is DAMVIQNPRYQVTQFGKPVTLSCSQTLNHNVMYWYQQKSSQAPKLLFHYYDKDFNNEADTPDNFQSRRPNTSFCFLDIRSPGLGDTAMYLCATSDRSLTSGANVLTFGAGSRLTVL.

In its sample, this clone was seen a few times. The chain recombines TRBV29-1 with TRBJ1-2; 9 bases match TRBD1. The germline gives CDR1 SQVTM, CDR2 ANQGSEA. V shed 6 bases and J 6 bases; nucleotides not matched to a gene: 2. The CDR3 is 11 amino acids. CDR3 protein: CSVDRGDGYTF. In DNA, the CDR3 is TGCAGCGTGGACAGGGGAGATGGCTACACCTTC. Drawing the rest from reference TRBV29-1 and TRBJ1-2, the complete variable domain is SAVISQKPSRDICQRGTSLTIQCQVDSQVTMMFWYRQQPGQSLTLIATANQGSEATYESGFVIDKFPISRPNLTFSTLTVSNMSPEDSSIYLCSVDRGDGYTFGSGTRLTVV.

This rearrangement joins TRBV6-5 to TRBJ1-5, with D unresolved. Germline CDR1 MNHEY, CDR2 SVGAGI. The CDR3 covers 14 residues. Trimming shortened V by 4 bases and J by 6 bases, and 13 bases separated the two germline ends. The CDR3 sequence: CASSSPGKGQPQHF. The DNA of the CDR3 is TGTGCCAGCAGTTCCCCGGGAAAAGGTCAGCCCCAGCATTTT.

This clone was counted only a few times. This chain connects TRBV7-9 to TRBJ2-1; the D call may be TRBD1 or TRBD2 (5 bases each). This CDR3 has 12 residues. V was shortened by 4 bases and J by 9 bases, with 10 bases between the two germline ends. Germline assignment: CDR1 SEHNR and CDR2 FQNEAQ (reference sequence). The CDR3 reads CASSSGPSEQFF. CDR3 nucleotide sequence: TGTGCCAGCAGCTCGGGGCCGAGTGAGCAGTTCTTC.